The next 27 T cell receptor beta chains were all read from a single sample in a study of T cell responses to AZD1222 COVID-19 vaccine. Assay: immunoSEQ multiplex PCR; the TCRdb copy retains only in-frame clones and omits some. The sample includes about 180,000 clones, 70% to 90% of them seen just once. The sample consisted of peripheral blood, taken on day 0 of AZD1222 vaccination. These receptors came from an adult in good health.

V is TRBV11-2 and J is TRBJ2-1; weak D call: TRBD2 (5 bases). This CDR3 has 11 residues. Between the trimmed V and J ends, which lost 5 bases and 7 bases, there was a span of 6 bases. Germline values: CDR1 SGHAT, CDR2 FQNNGV. The CDR3 DNA reads as TGTGCCAGCAGCCGAGGGAATGAGCAGTTCTTC. This encodes CASSRGNEQFF. Full variable domain (outside the CDR3, taken from reference TRBV11-2 and TRBJ2-1): EAGVAQSPRYKIIEKRQSVAFWCNPISGHATLYWYQQILGQGPKLLIQFQNNGVVDDSQLPKDRFSAERLKGVDSTLKIQPAKLEDSAVYLCASSRGNEQFFGPGTRLTVL.

About this clone: Germline and junction disagree at one end, which may indicate a read error. V and J are TRBV6-1 and TRBJ1-1, with a possible D match to TRBD1 (6 bases). This CDR3 comprises 14 residues. CDR1 is MNHNS and CDR2 is SASEGT in the germline V gene. Here the CDR3 DNA reads TGTGCCAGCAGTGAAATCGGGGGCCGGGTTGGAGCTTTGTTT. Residues: CASSEIGGRVGALF.

This clone was detected once. This chain joins TRBV19 and TRBJ1-5, with 10 bases lining up with TRBD1. Germline trimming cut 0 bases from V and 6 bases from J; bases unmatched to any gene: 2. Germline-derived CDR1 and CDR2 are LNHDA and SQIVND (reference sequence). The CDR3 has 15 residues. The CDR3 is CASSIEGTGVQPQHF. The DNA of the CDR3 is TGTGCCAGTAGTATAGAAGGGACAGGGGTTCAGCCCCAGCATTTT.

This rearrangement joins TRBV5-5 to TRBJ2-1, with D hard to call. Between the trimmed V and J ends, which lost 1 base and 4 bases, there was a span of 12 bases. The germline V gene encodes CDR1 SGHKS and CDR2 YYEKEE (reference sequence). CDR3 length equals 15 residues. CDR3 loop: CASSLSGGRYNEQFF. The CDR3 DNA sequence: TGTGCCAGCAGCTTGTCTGGTGGGCGGTACAATGAGCAGTTCTTC.

The rearrangement uses TRBV6-5 and TRBJ2-1; TRBD2 agrees at 9 bases. Germline assignment: CDR1 MNHEY and CDR2 SVGAGI. V lost 7 bases to trimming and J lost 7 bases; unmatched junction nucleotides: 8. The CDR3 runs 14 residues. This chain's CDR3 is CASTEGRGGNEQFF. The CDR3 DNA sequence: TGTGCCAGCACCGAAGGGCGGGGGGGGAATGAGCAGTTCTTC.

V and J are TRBV15 and TRBJ1-2, with TRBD1 matching over 9 bases. The germline CDR1 and CDR2 sequences are LNHNV and YYDKDF (reference sequence). CDR3 size: 16 residues. Trimming took 5 bases from V and 2 from J; bases not matched to a gene: 9. In DNA, the CDR3 is TGTGCCACCAGCCCCATTCAAGGACAGGGGAACTATGGCTACACCTTC. This encodes CATSPIQGQGNYGYTF.

The rearrangement uses TRBV5-1 and TRBJ2-3; D gene unclear. Trimming shortened V by 4 bases and J by 0 bases, and 15 bases separated the two germline ends. The CDR3 consists of 16 residues. The germline CDR1 and CDR2 sequences are SGHRS and YFSETQ. CDR3 region: CASSPPTHPSTDTQYF. The CDR3 DNA reads TGCGCCAGCAGCCCACCGACTCACCCGAGCACAGATACGCAGTATTTT.

This clone was counted between two and nine times. The chain employs TRBV2 and TRBJ2-3; 9 positions agree with TRBD2. J was trimmed by 3 bases and V by 6 bases; bases with no gene match: 10. Germline V gene lookup returns CDR1 SNHLY and CDR2 FYNNEI. CDR3 length: 16 residues. Here the CDR3 reads CASRERAGGRTDTQYF. In nucleotides, the CDR3 is TGTGCCAGCAGGGAGAGAGCGGGGGGAAGGACAGATACGCAGTATTTT.

This clone was picked up one time. The CDR3 sequence: CASSIQETQYF. In DNA form, the CDR3 reads TGTGCCAGTAGTATACAAGAGACCCAGTACTTC. The rearrangement joins TRBV19 to TRBJ2-5, with D uncertain. From germline, CDR1 is LNHDA and CDR2 SQIVND (reference sequence). Trimming removed 2 bases at V and 2 bases at J, with 0 bases between. CDR3 length: 11 amino acids.

This chain joins TRBV27 and TRBJ1-1, with D tentatively TRBD1 (5 bases). CDR3 length equals 14 residues. The germline V and J ends were trimmed by 6 bases and 2 bases, with 13 bases remaining between them. The germline CDR1 and CDR2 sequences are MNHEY and SMNVEV (reference sequence). The CDR3 reads CASRLGGGNTEAFF. The CDR3 region has the DNA TGTGCCAGCAGACTCGGGGGTGGAAACACTGAAGCTTTCTTT.

CDR3 region: CASSPQGPPNTEAFF. The CDR3 bases are TGTGCCAGCTCACCACAAGGACCACCGAACACTGAAGCTTTCTTT. This rearrangement joins TRBV18 to TRBJ1-1, with no clear D. V lost 1 base and J lost 1, with 10 bases in between. The CDR3 loop spans 15 amino acids. CDR1 and CDR2 (germline): KGHSH, LQKENI.

This chain uses TRBV27 with TRBJ2-4; 8 bases fit TRBD1. This CDR3 region has 14 residues. V gave up 4 bases and J gave up 5 bases; unmatched junction bases: 4. From germline, CDR1 is MNHEY and CDR2 SMNVEV (reference sequence). Written as DNA, the CDR3 is TGTGCCAGCAGTTGGTCAGGGGGCGAAAACATTCAGTACTTC. This sequence encodes CASSWSGGENIQYF.

The V and J genes are TRBV9 and TRBJ1-5; 8 nucleotides align to TRBD1. The CDR3 sequence is 16 residues long. Germline V gene data show CDR1 as SGDLS and CDR2 as YYNGEE. V lost 0 bases, J lost 5 bases, and 7 bases stayed unmatched. CDR3 in amino acids: CASSVGGGTGDQPQHF. CDR3 DNA sequence: TGTGCCAGCAGCGTAGGTGGAGGGACAGGTGATCAGCCCCAGCATTTT.

V gene TRBV15 combines with J gene TRBJ1-3, with 8 bases aligning to TRBD1. V shed 8 bases and J 4 bases; nucleotides not matched to a gene: 7. CDR1 LNHNV and CDR2 YYDKDF come from the germline V gene (reference sequence). This CDR3 has 14 residues. CDR3 bases: TGTGCCACCTGGGACAGGTCGACCGGAAACACCATATATTTT. It is translated as CATWDRSTGNTIYF.

V usage is TRBV28 and J usage is TRBJ2-6; 7 positions match TRBD1. V gave up 4 bases and J gave up 2 bases; unmatched junction bases: 11. The CDR3 totals 18 residues. Germline V gene sequence: CDR1 MDHEN, CDR2 SYDVKM. In DNA, the CDR3 is TGTGCCAGCAGTTCCCACAGGGGATTCGGTCCTGGGGCCAACGTCCTGACTTTC. Translated: CASSSHRGFGPGANVLTF.

This clone showed up just once. The chain joins TRBV6-5 to TRBJ1-1, with D perhaps matching TRBD1 (6 bases). Per germline, CDR1 MNHEY and CDR2 SVGAGI. This CDR3 has 14 amino acids. V lost 7 bases and J 6 bases, leaving 18 bases between the germline ends. The CDR3 DNA reads TGTGCCAGCACAATGAGAGGGGGGAATCCTGAAGCTTTCTTT. This encodes CASTMRGGNPEAFF.

The chain links TRBV12-3 or TRBV12-4 to TRBJ1-6; D not resolved. Deletions cut 4 bases from V and 6 bases from J, with 7 bases between. The CDR3 is 13 amino acids. The CDR3 region is CASSSGSNSPLHF. The CDR3, as DNA: TGTGCCAGCAGTTCTGGGTCTAATTCACCCCTCCACTTT.

The rearrangement links TRBV14 to TRBJ1-1; TRBD1 might be the D (5 bases). The CDR3 runs 14 residues. Germline CDR1 reads SGHDN; CDR2 reads FVKESK. The V gene lost 1 base and the J gene lost 0 bases, with 6 bases spanning the gap. The CDR3 reads CASSQGRVNTEAFF. The CDR3 DNA sequence: TGTGCCAGCAGCCAAGGCAGGGTGAACACTGAAGCTTTCTTT. The full variable domain, with the rest looked up from reference TRBV14 and TRBJ1-1, is EAGVTQFPSHSVIEKGQTVTLRCDPISGHDNLYWYRRVMGKEIKFLLHFVKESKQDESGMPNNRFLAERTGGTYSTLKVQPAELEDSGVYFCASSQGRVNTEAFFGQGTRLTVV.

The genes are TRBV5-6 and TRBJ1-6, with 8 bases identical to TRBD1. The CDR3 runs 16 residues. The trim removed 4 bases at V and 0 bases at J, leaving 3 bases unmatched. Germline V gene data show CDR1 as SGHDT and CDR2 as YYEEEE. CDR3 nucleotides: TGTGCCAGCAGCCGTGACAGGGGCTCCTATAATTCACCCCTCCACTTT. This translates into CASSRDRGSYNSPLHF.

V usage is TRBV3-1 (or the pseudogene TRBV3-2) and J usage is TRBJ1-3, with 7 nucleotides matching TRBD1. V lost 0 bases, J lost 0 bases, and 14 bases stayed unmatched. CDR1 and CDR2 from the germline V gene are LGHDT and YNNKEL (reference sequence). CDR3 size: 20 residues. The CDR3 region has the DNA TGTGCCAGCAGCCAAGAACGGGTCCACTTGGGACAGATCTCTGGAAACACCATATATTTT. As protein: CASSQERVHLGQISGNTIYF.

This rearrangement joins TRBV19 to TRBJ2-6; TRBD2 is a possible D gene (5 bases). This CDR3 is 18 amino acids long. In germline, CDR1 is LNHDA, CDR2 SQIVND (reference sequence). The V and J ends lost 5 bases and 2 bases respectively, with 19 bases between them. The CDR3 DNA sequence: TGTGCCAGTAGTCCAAACCCGAACACTAGAGCTGGGGCCAACGTCCTGACTTTC. Translation gives CASSPNPNTRAGANVLTF.

V is TRBV3-1 (or the pseudogene TRBV3-2) and J is TRBJ2-5; the D gene could be TRBD1 or TRBD2 (5 bases each). Germline CDR1 is LGHDT and CDR2 is YNNKEL (reference sequence). Trimming pared 1 base from V and 2 bases from J, leaving 11 bases between. The CDR3 spans 15 residues. The CDR3 loop is CASSQVRGVQETQYF. As DNA, the CDR3 is TGTGCCAGCAGCCAAGTGAGAGGGGTGCAAGAGACCCAGTACTTC.

This chain joins TRBV7-8 and TRBJ2-1, with 10 bases that match TRBD2. The junction had 12 bases not matched to a gene; V was cut back by 7 bases and J by 0 bases. The CDR3 has 18 residues. Germline V gene sequence: CDR1 SGHVS, CDR2 FQNEAQ. The CDR3 here is CASTSVAGGSFSYNEQFF. Here the CDR3 DNA reads TGTGCCAGCACCTCAGTAGCGGGGGGTTCCTTCTCCTACAATGAGCAGTTCTTC.

This chain joins TRBV2 and TRBJ1-5, with a possible D match to TRBD1 (6 bases). V dropped 10 bases and J dropped 6 bases, with 16 bases sitting between them. Per the germline V gene, CDR1 is SNHLY and CDR2 is FYNNEI. The CDR3 covers 13 residues. The CDR3 spells CAKAGAGSQPQHF. In nucleotides, the CDR3 is TGTGCCAAGGCAGGGGCCGGGAGTCAGCCCCAGCATTTT.

The rearrangement uses TRBV29-1 and TRBJ1-3; 7 bases fit TRBD1. The CDR3 extends over 14 amino acids. Germline V gene data show CDR1 as SQVTM and CDR2 as ANQGSEA. Trimming removed 7 bases from V and 4 bases from J; junction bases left unmatched: 10. The CDR3 spells CSARDRRKGNTIYF. The CDR3 DNA reads as TGCAGCGCCAGGGACAGACGAAAGGGAAACACCATATATTTT.

The chain is built from TRBV2 and TRBJ2-2; 8 nucleotides match TRBD2. V lost 6 bases to trimming and J lost 5 bases; unmatched junction nucleotides: 5. Germline V gene lookup returns CDR1 SNHLY and CDR2 FYNNEI. This CDR3 has 14 residues. Written as DNA, the CDR3 is TGTGCCAGCAGGGGACTAGTTAAAACCGGGGAGCTGTTTTTT. Its protein is CASRGLVKTGELFF. Combining the CDR3 with reference TRBV2 and TRBJ2-2 gives the whole variable domain EPEVTQTPSHQVTQMGQEVILRCVPISNHLYFYWYRQILGQKVEFLVSFYNNEISEKSEIFDDQFSVERPDGSNFTLKIRSTKLEDSAMYFCASRGLVKTGELFFGEGSRLTVL.

This sequence joins TRBV5-1 and TRBJ2-3; D call uncertain. In germline, CDR1 is SGHRS, CDR2 YFSETQ. The CDR3 sequence is 20 residues long. Trimming removed 2 bases from V and 4 bases from J, with 29 bases in between. The CDR3 reads CASSFPLSRGVESYSDTQYF. CDR3 nucleotide sequence: TGCGCCAGCAGCTTCCCGCTGAGCCGTGGTGTCGAGTCTTATTCAGATACGCAGTATTTT.